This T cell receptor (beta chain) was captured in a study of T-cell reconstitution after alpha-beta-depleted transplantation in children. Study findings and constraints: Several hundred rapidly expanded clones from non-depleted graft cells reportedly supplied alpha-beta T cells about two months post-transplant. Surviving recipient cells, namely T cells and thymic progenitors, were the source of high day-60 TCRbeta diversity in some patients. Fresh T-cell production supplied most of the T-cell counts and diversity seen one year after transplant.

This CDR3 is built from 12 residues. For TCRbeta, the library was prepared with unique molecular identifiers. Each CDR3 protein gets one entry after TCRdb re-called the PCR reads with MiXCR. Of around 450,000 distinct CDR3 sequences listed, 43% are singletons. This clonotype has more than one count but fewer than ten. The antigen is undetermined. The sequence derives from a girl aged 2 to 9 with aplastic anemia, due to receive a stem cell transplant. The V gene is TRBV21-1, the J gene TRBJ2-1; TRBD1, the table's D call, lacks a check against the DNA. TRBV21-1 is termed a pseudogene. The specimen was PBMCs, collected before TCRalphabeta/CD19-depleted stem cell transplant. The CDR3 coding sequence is TGTGCGGCCCAGCCCCCCTACAATGAGCAGTTCTTC. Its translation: CAAQPPYNEQFF.